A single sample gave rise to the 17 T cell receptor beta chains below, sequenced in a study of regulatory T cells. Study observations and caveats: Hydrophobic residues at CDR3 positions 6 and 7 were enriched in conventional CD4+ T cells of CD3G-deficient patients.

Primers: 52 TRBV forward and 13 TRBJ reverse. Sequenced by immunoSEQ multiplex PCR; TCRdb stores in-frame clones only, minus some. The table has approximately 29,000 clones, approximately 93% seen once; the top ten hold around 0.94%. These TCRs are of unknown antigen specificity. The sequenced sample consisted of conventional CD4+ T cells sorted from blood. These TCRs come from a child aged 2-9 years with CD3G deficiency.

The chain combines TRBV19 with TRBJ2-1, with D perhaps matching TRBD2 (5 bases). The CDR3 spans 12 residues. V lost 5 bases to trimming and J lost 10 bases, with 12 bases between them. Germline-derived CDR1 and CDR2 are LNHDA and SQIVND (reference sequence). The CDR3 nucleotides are TGTGCCAGTAGTTCCGGCAGCGGAGAGCAGTTCTTC. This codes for CASSSGSGEQFF. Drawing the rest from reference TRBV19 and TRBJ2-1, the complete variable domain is DGGITQSPKYLFRKEGQNVTLSCEQNLNHDAMYWYRQDPGQGLRLIYYSQIVNDFQKGDIAEGYSVSREKKESFPLTVTSAQKNPTAFYLCASSSGSGEQFFGPGTRLTVL.

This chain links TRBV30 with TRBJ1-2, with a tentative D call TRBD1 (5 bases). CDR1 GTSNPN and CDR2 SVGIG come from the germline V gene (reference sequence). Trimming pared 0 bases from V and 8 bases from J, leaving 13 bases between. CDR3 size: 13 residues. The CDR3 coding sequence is TGTGCCTGGAGTGTACGGCAGGGTCTGGGCTACACCTTC. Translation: CAWSVRQGLGYTF.

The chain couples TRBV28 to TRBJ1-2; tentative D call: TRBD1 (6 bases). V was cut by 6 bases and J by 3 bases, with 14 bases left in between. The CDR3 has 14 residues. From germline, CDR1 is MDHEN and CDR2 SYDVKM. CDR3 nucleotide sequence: TGTGCCAGCAGCCAAAGGGGGAGGGACTATGGCTACACCTTC. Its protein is CASSQRGRDYGYTF.

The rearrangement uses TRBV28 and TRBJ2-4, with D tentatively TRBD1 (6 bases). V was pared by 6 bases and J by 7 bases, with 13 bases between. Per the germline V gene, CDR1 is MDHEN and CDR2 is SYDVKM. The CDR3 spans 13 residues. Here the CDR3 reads CASREQGFNIQYF. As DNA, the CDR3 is TGTGCCAGCAGAGAACAGGGTTTCAACATTCAGTACTTC.

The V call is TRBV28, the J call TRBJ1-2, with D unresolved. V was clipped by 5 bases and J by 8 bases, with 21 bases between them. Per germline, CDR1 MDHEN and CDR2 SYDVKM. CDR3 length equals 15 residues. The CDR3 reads CASSQTTQPQRGYTF. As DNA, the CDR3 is TGTGCCAGCAGTCAGACGACCCAGCCCCAACGAGGCTACACCTTC.

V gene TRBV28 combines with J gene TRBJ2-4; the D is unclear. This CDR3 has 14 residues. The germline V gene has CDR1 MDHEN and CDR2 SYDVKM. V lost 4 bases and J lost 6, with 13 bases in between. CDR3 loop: CASSSISGGNIQYF. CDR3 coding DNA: TGTGCCAGCAGTTCCATCTCTGGTGGAAACATTCAGTACTTC.

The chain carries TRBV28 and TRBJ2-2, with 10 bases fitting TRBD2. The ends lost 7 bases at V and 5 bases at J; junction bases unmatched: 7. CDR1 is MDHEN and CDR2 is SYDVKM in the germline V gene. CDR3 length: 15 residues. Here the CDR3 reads CASNALAGVTGELFF. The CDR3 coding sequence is TGTGCCAGCAACGCTCTAGCGGGAGTAACCGGGGAGCTGTTTTTT. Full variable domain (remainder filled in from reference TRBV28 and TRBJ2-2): DVKVTQSSRYLVKRTGEKVFLECVQDMDHENMFWYRQDPGLGLRLIYFSYDVKMKEKGDIPEGYSVSREKKERFSLILESASTNQTSMYLCASNALAGVTGELFFGEGSRLTVL.

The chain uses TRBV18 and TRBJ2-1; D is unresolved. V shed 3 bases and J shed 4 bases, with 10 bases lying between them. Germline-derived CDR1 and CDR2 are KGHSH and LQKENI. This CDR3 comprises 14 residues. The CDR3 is CASSPALGYNEQFF. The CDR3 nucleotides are TGTGCCAGCTCACCCGCGTTAGGGTACAATGAGCAGTTCTTC.

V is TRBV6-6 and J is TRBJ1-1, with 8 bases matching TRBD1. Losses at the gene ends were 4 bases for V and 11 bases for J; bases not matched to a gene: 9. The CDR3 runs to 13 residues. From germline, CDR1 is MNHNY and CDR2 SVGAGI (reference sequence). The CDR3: CASSSGAGTGAFF. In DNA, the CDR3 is TGTGCCAGCAGTTCTGGAGCCGGGACAGGCGCTTTCTTT.

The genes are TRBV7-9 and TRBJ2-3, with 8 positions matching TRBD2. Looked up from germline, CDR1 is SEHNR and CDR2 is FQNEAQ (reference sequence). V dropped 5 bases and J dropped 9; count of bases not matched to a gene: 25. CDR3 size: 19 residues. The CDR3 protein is CASSRTPPGLVSRRETQYF. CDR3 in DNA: TGTGCCAGCAGCAGAACTCCGCCGGGACTAGTAAGCCGACGGGAGACGCAGTATTTT.

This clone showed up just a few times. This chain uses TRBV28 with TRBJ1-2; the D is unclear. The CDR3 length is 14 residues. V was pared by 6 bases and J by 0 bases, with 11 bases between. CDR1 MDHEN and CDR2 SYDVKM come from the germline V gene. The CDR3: CASSRTPSNYGYTF. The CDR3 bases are TGTGCCAGCAGCAGGACCCCTTCTAACTATGGCTACACCTTC.

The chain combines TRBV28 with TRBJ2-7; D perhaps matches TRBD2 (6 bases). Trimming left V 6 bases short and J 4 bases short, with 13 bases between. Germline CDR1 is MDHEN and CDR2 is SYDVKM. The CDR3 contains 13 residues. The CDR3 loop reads CASRGAGRYEQYF. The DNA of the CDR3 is TGTGCCAGCAGAGGGGCGGGACGGTACGAGCAGTACTTC.

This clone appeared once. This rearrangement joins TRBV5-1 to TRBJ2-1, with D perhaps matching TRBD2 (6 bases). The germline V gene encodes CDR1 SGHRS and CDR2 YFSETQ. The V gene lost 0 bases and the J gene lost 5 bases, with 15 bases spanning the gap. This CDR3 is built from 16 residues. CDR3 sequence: CASSLGAGVGDNEQFF. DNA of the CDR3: TGCGCCAGCAGCTTGGGAGCGGGTGTCGGGGACAATGAGCAGTTCTTC.

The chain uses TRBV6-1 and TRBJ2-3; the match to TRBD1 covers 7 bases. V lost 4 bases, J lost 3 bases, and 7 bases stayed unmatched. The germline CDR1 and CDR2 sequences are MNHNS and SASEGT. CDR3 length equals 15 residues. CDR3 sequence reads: CASSGRGKVTDTQYF. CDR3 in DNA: TGTGCCAGCAGTGGCAGGGGGAAGGTGACAGATACGCAGTATTTT.

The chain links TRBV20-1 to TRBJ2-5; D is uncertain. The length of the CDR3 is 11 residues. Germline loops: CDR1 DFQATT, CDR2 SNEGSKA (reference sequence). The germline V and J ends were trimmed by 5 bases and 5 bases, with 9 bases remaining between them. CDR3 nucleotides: TGCAGTGCTGCAGCCCCCGAGACCCAGTACTTC. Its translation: CSAAAPETQYF.

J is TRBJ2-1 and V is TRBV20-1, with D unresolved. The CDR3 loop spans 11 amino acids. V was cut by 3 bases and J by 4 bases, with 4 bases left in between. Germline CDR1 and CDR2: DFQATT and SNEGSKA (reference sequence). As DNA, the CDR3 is TGCAGTGCTAGCTTATACAATGAGCAGTTCTTC. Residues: CSASLYNEQFF.

The CDR3 region has the DNA TGTGCCAGCAGTTCTCCGGGGAGGGCCACCTTC. Its translation is CASSSPGRATF. The chain couples TRBV6-5 to TRBJ1-2; D gene ambiguous. Trimming pared 4 bases from V and 13 bases from J, leaving 13 bases between. Germline V gene sequence: CDR1 MNHEY, CDR2 SVGAGI. This CDR3 spans 11 amino acids.